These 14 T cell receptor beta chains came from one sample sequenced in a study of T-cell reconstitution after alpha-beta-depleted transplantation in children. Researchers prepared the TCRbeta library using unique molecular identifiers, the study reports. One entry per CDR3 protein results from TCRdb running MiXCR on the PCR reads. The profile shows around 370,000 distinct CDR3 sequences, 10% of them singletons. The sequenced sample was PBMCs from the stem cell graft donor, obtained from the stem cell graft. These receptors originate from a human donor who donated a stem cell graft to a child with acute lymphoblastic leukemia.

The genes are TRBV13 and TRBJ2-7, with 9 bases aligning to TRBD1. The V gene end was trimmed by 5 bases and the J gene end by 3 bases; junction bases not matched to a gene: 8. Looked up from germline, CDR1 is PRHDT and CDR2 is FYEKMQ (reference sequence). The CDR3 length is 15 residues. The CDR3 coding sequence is TGTGCCAGCAGCCGCGGGACAGGGAGTTACTACGAGCAGTACTTC. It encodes CASSRGTGSYYEQYF.

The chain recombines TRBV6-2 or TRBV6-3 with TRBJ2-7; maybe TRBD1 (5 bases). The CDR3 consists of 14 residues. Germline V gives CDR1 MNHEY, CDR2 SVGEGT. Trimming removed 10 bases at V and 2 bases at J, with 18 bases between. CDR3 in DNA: TGTGCCACCACTCTCTGGGGCGGCACCTACGAGCAGTACTTC. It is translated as CATTLWGGTYEQYF.

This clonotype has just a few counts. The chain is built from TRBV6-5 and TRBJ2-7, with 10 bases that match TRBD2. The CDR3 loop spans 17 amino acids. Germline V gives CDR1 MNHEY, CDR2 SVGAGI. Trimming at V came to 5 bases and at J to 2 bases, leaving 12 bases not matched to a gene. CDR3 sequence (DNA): TGTGCCAGCAGTCACAAAGCGGGAGGGCCGGTAGCCTACGAGCAGTACTTC. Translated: CASSHKAGGPVAYEQYF.

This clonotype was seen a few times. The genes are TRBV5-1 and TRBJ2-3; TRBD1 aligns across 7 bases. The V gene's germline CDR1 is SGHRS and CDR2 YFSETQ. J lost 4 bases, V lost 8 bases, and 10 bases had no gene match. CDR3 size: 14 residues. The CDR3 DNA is TGCGCCAGTGGTAGGACAGGCGCTTCAGATACGCAGTATTTT. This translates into CASGRTGASDTQYF.

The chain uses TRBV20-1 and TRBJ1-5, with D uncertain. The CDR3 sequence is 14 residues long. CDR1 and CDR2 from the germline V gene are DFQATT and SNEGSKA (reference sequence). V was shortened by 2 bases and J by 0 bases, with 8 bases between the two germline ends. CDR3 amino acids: CSARTYLSNQPQHF. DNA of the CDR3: TGCAGTGCTAGAACGTACCTTAGCAATCAGCCCCAGCATTTT.

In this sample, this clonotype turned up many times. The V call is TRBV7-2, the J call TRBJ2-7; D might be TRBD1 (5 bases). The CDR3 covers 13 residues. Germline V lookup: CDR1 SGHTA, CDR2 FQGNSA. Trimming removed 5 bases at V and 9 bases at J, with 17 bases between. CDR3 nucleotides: TGTGCCAGCAGCGCCCGTATCCAGGGATGGCAGTACTTC. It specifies CASSARIQGWQYF.

CDR3 loop: CATGIQGRTEAFF. The DNA of the CDR3 is TGTGCTACTGGTATCCAGGGGAGAACTGAAGCTTTCTTT. V and J are TRBV12-3 or TRBV12-4 and TRBJ1-1; TRBD1 might be the D (6 bases). This CDR3 contains 13 residues.

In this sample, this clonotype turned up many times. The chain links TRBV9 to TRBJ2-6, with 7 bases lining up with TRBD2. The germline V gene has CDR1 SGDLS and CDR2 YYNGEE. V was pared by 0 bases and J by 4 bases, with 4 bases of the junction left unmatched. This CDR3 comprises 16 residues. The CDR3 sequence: CASSVGEGSGANVLTF. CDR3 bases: TGTGCCAGCAGCGTAGGGGAGGGGTCAGGGGCCAACGTCCTGACTTTC.

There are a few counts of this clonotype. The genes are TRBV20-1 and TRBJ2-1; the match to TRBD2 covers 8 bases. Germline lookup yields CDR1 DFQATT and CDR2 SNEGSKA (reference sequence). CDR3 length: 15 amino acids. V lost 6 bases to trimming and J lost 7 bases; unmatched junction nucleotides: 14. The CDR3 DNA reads TGCAGTGCCCAGGACGTGAGCGGGAGTTTGAATGAGCAGTTCTTC. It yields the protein CSAQDVSGSLNEQFF.

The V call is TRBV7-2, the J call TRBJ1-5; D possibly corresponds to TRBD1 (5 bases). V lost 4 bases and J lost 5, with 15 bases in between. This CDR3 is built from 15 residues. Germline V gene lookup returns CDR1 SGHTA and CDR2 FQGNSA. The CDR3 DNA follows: TGTGCCAGCAGCTCAGGGAGTGGCAGGGATCAGCCCCAGCATTTT. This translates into CASSSGSGRDQPQHF.

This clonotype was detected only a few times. Here the CDR3 reads CASSLMTGENTDTQYF. The CDR3 DNA reads TGTGCCAGCAGCTTAATGACAGGGGAGAACACAGATACGCAGTATTTT. The chain is built from TRBV7-8 and TRBJ2-3; 8 bases are shared with TRBD1. The germline V gene has CDR1 SGHVS and CDR2 FQNEAQ. The CDR3 is 16 residues long. Trimming took 2 bases from V and 2 from J; bases not matched to a gene: 6.

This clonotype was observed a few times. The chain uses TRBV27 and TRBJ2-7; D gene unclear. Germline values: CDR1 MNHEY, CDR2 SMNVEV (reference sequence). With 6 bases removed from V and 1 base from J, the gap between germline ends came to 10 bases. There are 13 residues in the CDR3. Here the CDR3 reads CASRNTGSYEQYF. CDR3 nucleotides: TGTGCCAGCAGAAATACTGGTTCCTACGAGCAGTACTTC.

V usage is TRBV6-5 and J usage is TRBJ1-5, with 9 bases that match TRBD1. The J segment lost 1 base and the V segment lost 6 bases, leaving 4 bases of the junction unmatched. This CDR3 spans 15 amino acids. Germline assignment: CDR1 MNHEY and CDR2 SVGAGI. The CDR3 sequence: CASSRTGASNQPQHF. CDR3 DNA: TGTGCCAGCAGCCGGACAGGGGCCAGCAATCAGCCCCAGCATTTT.

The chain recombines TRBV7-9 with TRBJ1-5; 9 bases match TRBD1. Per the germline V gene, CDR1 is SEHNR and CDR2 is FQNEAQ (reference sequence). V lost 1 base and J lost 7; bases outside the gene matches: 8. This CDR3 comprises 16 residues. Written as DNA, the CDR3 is TGTGCCAGCAGCTTAGATAAGGACAGGGGAGGCCAGCCCCAGCATTTT. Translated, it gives CASSLDKDRGGQPQHF.